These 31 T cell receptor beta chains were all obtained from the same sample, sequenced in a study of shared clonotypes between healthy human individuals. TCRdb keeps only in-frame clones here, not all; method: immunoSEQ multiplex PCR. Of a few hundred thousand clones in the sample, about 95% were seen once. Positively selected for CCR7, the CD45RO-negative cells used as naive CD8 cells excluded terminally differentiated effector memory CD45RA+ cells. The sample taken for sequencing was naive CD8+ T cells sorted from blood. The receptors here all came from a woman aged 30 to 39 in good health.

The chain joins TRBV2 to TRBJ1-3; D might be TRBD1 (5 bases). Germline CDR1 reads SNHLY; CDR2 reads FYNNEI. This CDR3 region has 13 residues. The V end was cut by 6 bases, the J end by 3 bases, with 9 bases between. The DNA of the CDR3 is TGTGCCAGCAGCGAGGGGCTTGGAAACACCATATATTTT. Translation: CASSEGLGNTIYF. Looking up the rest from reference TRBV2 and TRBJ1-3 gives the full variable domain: EPEVTQTPSHQVTQMGQEVILRCVPISNHLYFYWYRQILGQKVEFLVSFYNNEISEKSEIFDDQFSVERPDGSNFTLKIRSTKLEDSAMYFCASSEGLGNTIYFGEGSWLTVV.

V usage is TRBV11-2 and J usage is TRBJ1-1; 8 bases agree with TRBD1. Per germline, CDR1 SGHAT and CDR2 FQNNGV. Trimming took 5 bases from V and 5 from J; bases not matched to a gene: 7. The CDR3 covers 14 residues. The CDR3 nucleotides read TGTGCCAGCAGCGCCGTGACAGGGGAGACTGAAGCTTTCTTT. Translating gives CASSAVTGETEAFF.

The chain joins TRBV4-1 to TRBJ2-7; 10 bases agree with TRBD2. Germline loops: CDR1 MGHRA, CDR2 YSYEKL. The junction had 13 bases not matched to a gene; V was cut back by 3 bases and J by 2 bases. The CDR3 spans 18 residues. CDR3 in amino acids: CASSQQDVFSGRAYEQYF. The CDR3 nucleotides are TGCGCCAGCAGCCAGCAAGATGTTTTCAGCGGGAGGGCCTACGAGCAGTACTTC.

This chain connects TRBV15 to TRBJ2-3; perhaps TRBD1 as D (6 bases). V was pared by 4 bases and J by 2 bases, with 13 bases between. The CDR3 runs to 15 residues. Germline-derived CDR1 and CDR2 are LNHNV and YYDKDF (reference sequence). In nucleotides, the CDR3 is TGTGCCACCAGCATCCCAGGGGTGGTCACAGATACGCAGTATTTT. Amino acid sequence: CATSIPGVVTDTQYF.

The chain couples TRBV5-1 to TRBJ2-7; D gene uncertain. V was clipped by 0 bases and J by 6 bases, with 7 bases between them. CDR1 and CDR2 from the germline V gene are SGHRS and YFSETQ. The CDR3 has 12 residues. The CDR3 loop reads CASSLVYGEQYF. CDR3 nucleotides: TGCGCCAGCAGCTTGGTTTATGGCGAGCAGTACTTC.

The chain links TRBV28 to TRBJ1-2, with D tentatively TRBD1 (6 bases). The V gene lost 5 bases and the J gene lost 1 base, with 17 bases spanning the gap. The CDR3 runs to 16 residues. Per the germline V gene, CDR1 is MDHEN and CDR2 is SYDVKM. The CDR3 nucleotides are TGTGCCAGCAGTCGGACCGGGACACGGATTAACTATGGCTACACCTTC. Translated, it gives CASSRTGTRINYGYTF.

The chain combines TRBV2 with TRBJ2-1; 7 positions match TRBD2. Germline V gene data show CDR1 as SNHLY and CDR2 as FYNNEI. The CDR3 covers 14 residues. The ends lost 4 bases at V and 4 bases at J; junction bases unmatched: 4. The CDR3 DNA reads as TGTGCCAGCAGTGGGGCGGGAGAATACAATGAGCAGTTCTTC. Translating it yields CASSGAGEYNEQFF.

The CDR3 DNA reads as TGTGCCTGGATCAACACAGATACGCAGTATTTT. Translating it yields CAWINTDTQYF. The chain carries TRBV30 and TRBJ2-3; no clear D. Germline CDR1 and CDR2: GTSNPN and SVGIG (reference sequence). This CDR3 comprises 11 residues. V was clipped by 4 bases and J by 2 bases, with 4 bases between them.

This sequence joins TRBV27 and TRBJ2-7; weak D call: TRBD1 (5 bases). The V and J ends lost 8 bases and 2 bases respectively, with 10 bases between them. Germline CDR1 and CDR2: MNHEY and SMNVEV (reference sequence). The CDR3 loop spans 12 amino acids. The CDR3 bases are TGTGCCAGCGGGGCAGGGACCTACGAGCAGTACTTC. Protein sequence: CASGAGTYEQYF.

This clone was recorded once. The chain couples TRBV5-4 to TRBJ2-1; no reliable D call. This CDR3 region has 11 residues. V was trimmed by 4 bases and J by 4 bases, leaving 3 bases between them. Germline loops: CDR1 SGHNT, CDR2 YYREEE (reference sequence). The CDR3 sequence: CASSQYNEQFF. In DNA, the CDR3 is TGTGCCAGCAGCCAATACAATGAGCAGTTCTTC.

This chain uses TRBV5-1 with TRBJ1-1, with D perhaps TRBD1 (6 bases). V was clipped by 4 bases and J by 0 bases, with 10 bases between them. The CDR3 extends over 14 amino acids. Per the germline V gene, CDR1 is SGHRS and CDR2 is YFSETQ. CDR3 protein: CASSAGTLNTEAFF. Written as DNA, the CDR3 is TGCGCCAGCAGCGCCGGGACACTGAACACTGAAGCTTTCTTT.

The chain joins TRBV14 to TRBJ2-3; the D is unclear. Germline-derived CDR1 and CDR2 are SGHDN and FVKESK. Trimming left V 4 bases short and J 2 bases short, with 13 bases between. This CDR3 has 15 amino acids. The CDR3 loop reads CASSLITGDTDTQYF. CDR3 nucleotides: TGTGCCAGCAGCCTAATTACTGGGGACACAGATACGCAGTATTTT. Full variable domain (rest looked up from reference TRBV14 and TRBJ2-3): EAGVTQFPSHSVIEKGQTVTLRCDPISGHDNLYWYRRVMGKEIKFLLHFVKESKQDESGMPNNRFLAERTGGTYSTLKVQPAELEDSGVYFCASSLITGDTDTQYFGPGTRLTVL.

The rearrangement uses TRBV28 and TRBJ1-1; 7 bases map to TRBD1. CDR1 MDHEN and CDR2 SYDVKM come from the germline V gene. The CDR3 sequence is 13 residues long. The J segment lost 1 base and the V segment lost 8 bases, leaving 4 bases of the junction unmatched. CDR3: CASSTGWNTEAFF. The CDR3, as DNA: TGTGCCAGCTCGACAGGGTGGAACACTGAAGCTTTCTTT.

The CDR3 nucleotides are TGTGCCAGCAGCGTTTCAGGGGGCGCGTGGGGCTACACCTTC. Its translation is CASSVSGGAWGYTF. The chain combines TRBV9 with TRBJ1-2; 8 bases map to TRBD1. The V and J ends lost 2 bases and 8 bases, in that order; junction bases with no gene match: 8. This CDR3 region has 14 residues. CDR1 is SGDLS, CDR2 YYNGEE, per germline.

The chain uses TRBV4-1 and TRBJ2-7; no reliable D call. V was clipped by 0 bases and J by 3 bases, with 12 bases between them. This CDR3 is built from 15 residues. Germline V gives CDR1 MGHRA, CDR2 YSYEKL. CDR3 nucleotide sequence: TGCGCCAGCAGCCAAGACAGTTTCTCCCACTACGAGCAGTACTTC. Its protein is CASSQDSFSHYEQYF.

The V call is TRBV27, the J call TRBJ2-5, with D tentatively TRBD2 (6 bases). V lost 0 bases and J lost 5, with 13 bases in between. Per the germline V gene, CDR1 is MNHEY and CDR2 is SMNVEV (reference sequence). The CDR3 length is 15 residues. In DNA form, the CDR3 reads TGTGCCAGCAGTTTATCAACGCGCGGGGTGGAGACCCAGTACTTC. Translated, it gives CASSLSTRGVETQYF.

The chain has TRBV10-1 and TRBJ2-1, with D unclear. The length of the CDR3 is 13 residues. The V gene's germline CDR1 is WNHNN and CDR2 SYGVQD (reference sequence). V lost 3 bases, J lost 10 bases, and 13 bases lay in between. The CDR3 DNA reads TGCGCCAGCAGTGAAATCAATACAGAGGAGCAGTTCTTC. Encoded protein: CASSEINTEEQFF.

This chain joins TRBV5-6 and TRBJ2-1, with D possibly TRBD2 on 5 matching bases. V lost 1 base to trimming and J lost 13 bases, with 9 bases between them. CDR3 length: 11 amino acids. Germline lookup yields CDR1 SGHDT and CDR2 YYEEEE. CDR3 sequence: CASSLSGFQFF. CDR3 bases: TGTGCCAGCAGCTTGTCGGGATTCCAGTTCTTC.

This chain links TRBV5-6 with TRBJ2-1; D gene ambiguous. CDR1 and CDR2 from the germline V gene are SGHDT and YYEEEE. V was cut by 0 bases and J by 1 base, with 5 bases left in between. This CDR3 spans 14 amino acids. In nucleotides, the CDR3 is TGTGCCAGCAGCTTGGCTAGTTCCTACAATGAGCAGTTCTTC. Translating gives CASSLASSYNEQFF.

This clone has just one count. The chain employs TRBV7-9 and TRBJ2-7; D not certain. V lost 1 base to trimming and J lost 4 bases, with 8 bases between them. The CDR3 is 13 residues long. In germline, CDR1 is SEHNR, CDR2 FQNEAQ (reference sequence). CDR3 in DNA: TGTGCCAGCAGCTTAGAAGAACGTTACGAGCAGTACTTC. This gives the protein CASSLEERYEQYF.

The CDR3 here is CASSEPRGGQETQYF. CDR3 nucleotides: TGTGCCAGCAGTGAACCCAGGGGAGGCCAAGAGACCCAGTACTTC. V is TRBV28 and J is TRBJ2-5; D assignment may be TRBD1 or TRBD2 (6 bases each). The CDR3 runs to 15 residues. Germline-derived CDR1 and CDR2 are MDHEN and SYDVKM. Between the trimmed V and J ends, which lost 5 bases and 1 base, there was a span of 14 bases.

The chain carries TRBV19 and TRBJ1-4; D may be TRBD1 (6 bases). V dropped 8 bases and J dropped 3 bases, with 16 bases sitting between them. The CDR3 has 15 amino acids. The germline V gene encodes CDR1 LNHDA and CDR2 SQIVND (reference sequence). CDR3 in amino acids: CASEGGGMSNEKLFF. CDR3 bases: TGTGCCAGTGAAGGCGGGGGCATGTCTAATGAAAAACTGTTTTTT.

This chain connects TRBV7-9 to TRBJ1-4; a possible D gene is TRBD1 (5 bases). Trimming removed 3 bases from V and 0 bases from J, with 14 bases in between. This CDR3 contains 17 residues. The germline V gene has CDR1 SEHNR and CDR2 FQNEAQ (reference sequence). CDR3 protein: CASSFGEGLATNEKLFF. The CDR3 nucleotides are TGTGCCAGCAGCTTCGGTGAGGGGCTTGCAACTAATGAAAAACTGTTTTTT.

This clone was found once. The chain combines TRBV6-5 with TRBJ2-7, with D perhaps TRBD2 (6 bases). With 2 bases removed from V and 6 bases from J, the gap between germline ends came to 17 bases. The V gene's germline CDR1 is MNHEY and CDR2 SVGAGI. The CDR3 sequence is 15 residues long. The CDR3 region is CASSYEVSGAGEQYF. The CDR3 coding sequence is TGTGCCAGCAGTTACGAGGTTAGCGGTGCTGGCGAGCAGTACTTC.

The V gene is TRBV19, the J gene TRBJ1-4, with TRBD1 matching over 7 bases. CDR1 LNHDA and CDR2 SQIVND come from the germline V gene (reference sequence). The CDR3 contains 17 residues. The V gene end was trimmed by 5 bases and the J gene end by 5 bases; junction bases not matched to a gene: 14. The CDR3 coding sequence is TGTGCCAGTAGTTCCGACAGGGAGATGCGAGTGAATGAAAAACTGTTTTTT. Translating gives CASSSDREMRVNEKLFF.

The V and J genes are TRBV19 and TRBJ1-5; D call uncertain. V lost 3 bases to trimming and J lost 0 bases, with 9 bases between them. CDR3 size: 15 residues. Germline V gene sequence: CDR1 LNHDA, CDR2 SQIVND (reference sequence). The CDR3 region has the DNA TGTGCCAGTAGTATCTTGCATTTTAGCAATCAGCCCCAGCATTTT. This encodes CASSILHFSNQPQHF.

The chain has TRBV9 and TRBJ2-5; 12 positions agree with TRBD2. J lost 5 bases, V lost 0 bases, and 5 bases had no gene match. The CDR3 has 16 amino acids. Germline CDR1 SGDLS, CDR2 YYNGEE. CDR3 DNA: TGTGCCAGCAGCGTAGCTAGCGGGAGGGCCGGGGAGACCCAGTACTTC. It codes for CASSVASGRAGETQYF. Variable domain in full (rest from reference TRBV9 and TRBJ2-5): DSGVTQTPKHLITATGQRVTLRCSPRSGDLSVYWYQQSLDQGLQFLIQYYNGEERAKGNILERFSAQQFPDLHSELNLSSLELGDSALYFCASSVASGRAGETQYFGPGTRLLVL.

Here the CDR3 reads CASSGRGGLNTEAFF. The CDR3 DNA reads as TGTGCCAGCAGCGGACGAGGAGGGCTGAACACTGAAGCTTTCTTT. V and J are TRBV9 and TRBJ1-1; D call uncertain. This CDR3 is built from 15 residues. Trimming stripped 3 bases from V and 0 bases from J, with 12 bases between. Per the germline V gene, CDR1 is SGDLS and CDR2 is YYNGEE. The whole variable domain, remainder taken from reference TRBV9 and TRBJ1-1, is DSGVTQTPKHLITATGQRVTLRCSPRSGDLSVYWYQQSLDQGLQFLIQYYNGEERAKGNILERFSAQQFPDLHSELNLSSLELGDSALYFCASSGRGGLNTEAFFGQGTRLTVV.

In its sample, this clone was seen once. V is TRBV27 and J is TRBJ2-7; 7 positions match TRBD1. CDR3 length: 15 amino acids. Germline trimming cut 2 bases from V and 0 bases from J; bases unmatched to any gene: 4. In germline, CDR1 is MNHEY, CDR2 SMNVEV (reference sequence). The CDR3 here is CASSLTGQFSYEQYF. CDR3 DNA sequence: TGTGCCAGCAGTTTAACGGGACAGTTCTCCTACGAGCAGTACTTC.

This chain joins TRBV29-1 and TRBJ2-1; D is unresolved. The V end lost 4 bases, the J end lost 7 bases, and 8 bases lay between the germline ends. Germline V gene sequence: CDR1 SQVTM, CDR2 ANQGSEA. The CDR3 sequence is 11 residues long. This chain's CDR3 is CSVVEDNEQFF. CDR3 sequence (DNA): TGCAGCGTTGTGGAAGATAATGAGCAGTTCTTC.

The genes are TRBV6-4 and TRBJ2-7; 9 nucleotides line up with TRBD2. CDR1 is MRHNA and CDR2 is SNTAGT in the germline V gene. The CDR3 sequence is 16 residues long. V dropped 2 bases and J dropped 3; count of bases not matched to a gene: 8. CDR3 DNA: TGTGCCAGCAGTGACCCAGCGGGAGGAATAGACTACGAGCAGTACTTC. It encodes CASSDPAGGIDYEQYF.